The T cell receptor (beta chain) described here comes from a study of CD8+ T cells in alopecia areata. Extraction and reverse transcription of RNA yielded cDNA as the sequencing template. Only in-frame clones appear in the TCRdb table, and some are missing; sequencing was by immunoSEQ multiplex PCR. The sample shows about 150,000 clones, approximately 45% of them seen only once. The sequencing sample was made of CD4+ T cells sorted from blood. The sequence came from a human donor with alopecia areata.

The CDR3 spells CSVEAGFEQYF. The CDR3, as DNA: TGCAGCGTTGAGGCAGGATTCGAGCAGTACTTC. V gene TRBV29-1 combines with J gene TRBJ2-5; the D is unclear. The end of the DNA is better explained by TRBJ2-7, so the J call may be wrong. This CDR3 is built from 11 residues. CDR1 SQVTM and CDR2 ANQGSEA come from the germline V gene.